This T cell receptor (beta chain) was identified during a study of T-cell reconstitution after alpha-beta-depleted transplantation in children. V lost 3 bases, J lost 10 bases, and 16 bases stayed unmatched. Germline CDR1 is SGHRS and CDR2 is YFSETQ. The CDR3 has 17 amino acids. At least ten counts were recorded for this clonotype. Antigen unknown. Study conclusions and caveats: Recipient T cells and thymic progenitors that survived gave rise to the high TCRbeta diversity observed at day 60 in some patients. Several hundred expanded graft clones reportedly supplied alpha-beta T cells about two months after transplant. T-cell counts and diversity at one year post-transplant came mainly from newly produced T cells.

It was with unique molecular identifiers that the TCRbeta library was prepared. In TCRdb, the PCR reads were re-called with MiXCR into one record per CDR3 protein. The repertoire has some 300,000 distinct CDR3 sequences, about 7.3% of them found once; the top ten carry approximately 9.6%. The genes are TRBV5-1 and TRBJ1-4; 9 nucleotides match TRBD1. The receptor comes from a female patient aged 2 to 10 who had a stem cell transplant for Fanconi anemia, so the T cells may come from the graft donor. The specimen was peripheral blood, collected 360 days after TCRalphabeta/CD19-depleted stem cell transplant. The CDR3 sequence: CASSSEPTGTGIGKLFF. CDR3 DNA sequence: TGCGCCAGCAGCTCGGAACCCACCGGGACAGGGATAGGAAAACTGTTTTTT. Full variable domain (rest looked up from reference TRBV5-1 and TRBJ1-4): KAGVTQTPRYLIKTRGQQVTLSCSPISGHRSVSWYQQTPGQGLQFLFEYFSETQRNKGNFPGRFSGRQFSNSRSEMNVSTLELGDSALYLCASSSEPTGTGIGKLFFGSGTQLSVL.